This T cell receptor (beta chain) was found in a study of blood T cells in healthy people across ages. Regarding the study as a whole: Without sorted subsets, naive and antigen-experienced compartments could not be conclusively compared.

V was shortened by 0 bases and J by 1 base, with 12 bases between the two germline ends. This CDR3 comprises 15 residues. Germline lookup yields CDR1 SQVTM and CDR2 ANQGSEA. With a J-beta primer mix and a sample-barcoded 5' primer, a second PCR ran roughly 6 to 12 cycles. Researchers report that each sample yielded at least 3 million CDR3-containing paired-end reads. TCRdb re-called the 5' RACE reads through MiXCR, storing one row per CDR3 protein. The data hold 1.2 million to 1.5 million distinct CDR3 sequences, with around 55% observed a single time. Per sample, a minimum of 6.5 million PBMCs were isolated. There were at least 5 micrograms of total RNA extracted from every sample. Worth noting for this clonotype: Its antigen is undetermined.

This receptor was identified in a man aged 18 to 29 in good health. The chain uses TRBV29-1 and TRBJ1-1, with D hard to call. Specimen: blood. The CDR3 spells CSVEDPQEWNTEAFF. Here the CDR3 DNA reads TGCAGCGTTGAAGATCCCCAGGAGTGGAACACTGAAGCTTTCTTT.